Presented here are 3 T cell receptor beta chains from one specimen sequenced in a study of preoperative IRX-2 immunotherapy in early breast cancer (dated by TCRdb to the late 2010s). The library was made by the immunoSEQ multiplex PCR assay. TCRdb holds this immuneACCESS table with in-frame rearrangements only. Some clones are missing; in checked studies, unresolved V genes explain under half, and the rest has no known cause. This sample holds under 30,000 clones; 75% to 90% were observed only once. More than 8.5% of the sample is held by the ten biggest clonotypes. The sample's treatment or condition label, decoded: preoperative locoregional IRX-2 cytokine immunotherapy. This material consisted of tumor tissue, taken after IRX-2 immunotherapy. The origin of the receptors is a human donor with breast cancer.

The V call is TRBV19, the J call TRBJ1-5; no clear D gene. The CDR3 consists of 14 residues. CDR1 is LNHDA and CDR2 is SQIVND in the germline V gene (reference sequence). Trimming stripped 7 bases from V and 3 bases from J, with 13 bases between. Written as DNA, the CDR3 is TGTGCCAGTACTATTATACCTAACAATCAGCCCCAGCATTTT. Amino acids: CASTIIPNNQPQHF.

This chain connects TRBV5-1 to TRBJ2-3, with D possibly being TRBD1 or TRBD2 (5 bases each). The ends were cut back, 1 base at V and 1 base at J, with 13 bases in the middle. Germline V lookup: CDR1 SGHRS, CDR2 YFSETQ. This CDR3 has 16 residues. The CDR3 sequence: CASSLRLGVGTDTQYF. The CDR3 bases are TGCGCCAGCAGCTTGAGACTGGGGGTGGGCACAGATACGCAGTATTTT.

This sequence joins TRBV10-1 and TRBJ2-3; 11 bases are a match to TRBD2. V was pared by 0 bases and J by 3 bases, with 5 bases of the junction left unmatched. The CDR3 extends over 17 amino acids. Germline assignment: CDR1 WNHNN and CDR2 SYGVQD (reference sequence). As DNA, the CDR3 is TGCGCCAGCAGTGAGTCGGTGGGACTAGCGGAGACAGATACGCAGTATTTT. Translated: CASSESVGLAETDTQYF.